This TCR beta chain was documented in a study of neurological immune-mediated disorders. Study-level results: The study phylogenetically grouped the repertoires of 18 of 34 multiple sclerosis patients into one related-CDR3 cluster, a possible signature. In HTLV-1-associated myelopathy, TCR clonal expansion was greatest, whereas multiple sclerosis had the least, falling below healthy controls.

The CDR3 extends over 13 amino acids. Trimming stripped 4 bases from V and 2 bases from J, with 8 bases between. Source material was 2 million unsorted PBMCs, stored at -80 °C in RNAlater. TCRdb itself ran the 5' RACE reads through MiXCR, one entry per CDR3 protein. The sample includes about 120,000 distinct CDR3 sequences, more than 2.5% of them seen just once. In its sample, this clonotype was seen many times. Its specificity is unknown. Sequenced sample: PBMCs. The TCR was taken from a woman aged 25-40 years with multiple sclerosis. The chain couples TRBV12-3 or TRBV12-4 to TRBJ2-5; D perhaps matches TRBD1 (6 bases). As DNA, the CDR3 is TGTGCCAGCAGTTGGCAGGGGCAAGAGACCCAGTACTTC. Its translation: CASSWQGQETQYF.